These 3 T cell receptor beta chains share one sample of origin, sequenced in a study of human T cells and chemical hapten exposure. TCRdb recomputed calls from the RACE reads with MiXCR, one row per CDR3 protein. The sample carries tens of thousands of distinct CDR3 sequences, about 10% recorded once. Time point of the sample: patch test 2, 6 weeks after DPC sensitization. Treatment of the sample: therapeutic diphenylcyclopropenone sensitization with weekly scalp DPC. The material sequenced was whole blood, taken in connection with sensitization to the hapten diphenylcyclopropenone (DPC). The source is a man aged 35-49 years with alopecia areata. Some clones in this sample may be carry-over from other donors' samples.

This clonotype was observed many times. The CDR3 DNA reads as TGTGCCTGGAGTGAAGGGATCCAGAACACTGAAGCTTTCTTT. Its protein product is CAWSEGIQNTEAFF. The genes are TRBV30 and TRBJ1-1; no firm D call. Germline lookup yields CDR1 GTSNPN and CDR2 SVGIG (reference sequence). The CDR3 consists of 14 residues. V was shortened by 1 base and J by 1 base, with 10 bases between the two germline ends.

This clonotype was recorded many times. The J gene is TRBJ2-3, the V gene TRBV9; D ambiguous. CDR1 SGDLS and CDR2 YYNGEE come from the germline V gene. V was clipped by 2 bases and J by 3 bases, with 13 bases between them. There are 15 residues in the CDR3. CDR3 sequence (DNA): TGTGCCAGCAGCGTTCTGGGAATGACTACAGATACGCAGTATTTT. Protein sequence: CASSVLGMTTDTQYF.

This clonotype was recorded many times. The rearrangement links TRBV6-1 to TRBJ2-7, with D possibly matching TRBD1 (5 bases). Germline CDR1 reads MNHNS; CDR2 reads SASEGT. V lost 3 bases and J lost 3, with 9 bases in between. This CDR3 has 13 amino acids. CDR3 sequence (DNA): TGTGCCAGCAGTGAGTTGACAGTCTACGAGCAGTACGTC. It is translated as CASSELTVYEQYV.